This T cell receptor beta chain was retrieved from a study of blood T cell repertoires in COVID-19. Clones were sequenced by immunoSEQ multiplex PCR, and TCRdb holds only the in-frame ones, with some missing. The data contain some 200,000 clones, 80% to 90% of them singletons. CDR1 is SGHNT and CDR2 is YENEEA in the germline V gene. This CDR3 region has 20 residues. The V end lost 5 bases, the J end lost 0 bases, and 26 bases lay between the germline ends. Material for sequencing was PBMCs or T cells enriched from blood (not recorded which). This receptor was taken from a man aged 25-45 years in a cohort exposed to, infected with or recovered from COVID-19 (not recorded which). The J gene is TRBJ1-3, the V gene TRBV11-3, with TRBD1 as a possible D gene (6 bases). CDR3 nucleotides: TGTGCCAGCAGCCCCAAAAGACAGGTATATTCTCGGGACTCTGGAAACACCATATATTTT. Amino acid sequence: CASSPKRQVYSRDSGNTIYF.